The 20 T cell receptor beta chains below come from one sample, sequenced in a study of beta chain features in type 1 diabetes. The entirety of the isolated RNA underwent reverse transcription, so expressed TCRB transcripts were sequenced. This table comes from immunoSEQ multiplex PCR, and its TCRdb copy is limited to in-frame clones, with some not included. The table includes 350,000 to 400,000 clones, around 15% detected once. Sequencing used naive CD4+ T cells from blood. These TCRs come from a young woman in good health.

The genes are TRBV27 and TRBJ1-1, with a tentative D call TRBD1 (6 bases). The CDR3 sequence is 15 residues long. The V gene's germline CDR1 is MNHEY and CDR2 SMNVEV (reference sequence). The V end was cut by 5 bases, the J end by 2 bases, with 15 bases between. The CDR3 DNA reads TGTGCCAGCAGTCCAAAAGGGGGTCTTAACACTGAAGCTTTCTTT. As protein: CASSPKGGLNTEAFF.

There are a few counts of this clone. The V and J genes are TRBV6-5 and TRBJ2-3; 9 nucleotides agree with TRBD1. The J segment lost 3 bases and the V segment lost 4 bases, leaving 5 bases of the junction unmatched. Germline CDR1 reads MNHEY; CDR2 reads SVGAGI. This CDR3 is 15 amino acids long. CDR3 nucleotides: TGTGCCAGCAGTTCACCGGGACAGGGAACAGATACGCAGTATTTT. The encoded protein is CASSSPGQGTDTQYF.

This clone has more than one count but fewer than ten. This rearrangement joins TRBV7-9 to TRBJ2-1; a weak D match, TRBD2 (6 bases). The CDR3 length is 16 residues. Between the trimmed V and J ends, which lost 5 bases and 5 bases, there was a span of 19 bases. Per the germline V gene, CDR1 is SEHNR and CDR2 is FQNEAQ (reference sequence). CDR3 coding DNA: TGTGCCAGCAGCCGAGATAGCGGATGGGACCACAATGAGCAGTTCTTC. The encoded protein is CASSRDSGWDHNEQFF.

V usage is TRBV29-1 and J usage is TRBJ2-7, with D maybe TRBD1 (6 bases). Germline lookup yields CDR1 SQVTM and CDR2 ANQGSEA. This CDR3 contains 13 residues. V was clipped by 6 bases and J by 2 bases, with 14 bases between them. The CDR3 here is CSVQDRVPYEQYF. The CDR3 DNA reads TGCAGCGTCCAGGACAGAGTTCCCTACGAGCAGTACTTC.

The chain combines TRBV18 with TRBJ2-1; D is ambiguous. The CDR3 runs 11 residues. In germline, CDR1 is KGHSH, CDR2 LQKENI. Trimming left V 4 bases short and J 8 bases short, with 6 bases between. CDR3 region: CASSLEDEQFF. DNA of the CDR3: TGTGCCAGCTCACTAGAGGATGAGCAGTTCTTC.

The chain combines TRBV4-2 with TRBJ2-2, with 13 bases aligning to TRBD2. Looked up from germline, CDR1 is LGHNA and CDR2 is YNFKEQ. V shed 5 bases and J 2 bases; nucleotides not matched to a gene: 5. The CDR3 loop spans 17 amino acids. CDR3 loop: CASSYGTSGANTGELFF. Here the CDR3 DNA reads TGTGCCAGCAGCTACGGGACTAGCGGGGCTAACACCGGGGAGCTGTTTTTT.

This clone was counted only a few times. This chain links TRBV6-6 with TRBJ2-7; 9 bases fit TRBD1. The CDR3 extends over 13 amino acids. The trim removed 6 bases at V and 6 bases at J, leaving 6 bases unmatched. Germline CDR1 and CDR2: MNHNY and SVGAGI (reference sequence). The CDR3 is CASRGDRVAEQYF. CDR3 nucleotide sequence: TGTGCCAGCAGGGGGGACAGGGTCGCCGAGCAGTACTTC.

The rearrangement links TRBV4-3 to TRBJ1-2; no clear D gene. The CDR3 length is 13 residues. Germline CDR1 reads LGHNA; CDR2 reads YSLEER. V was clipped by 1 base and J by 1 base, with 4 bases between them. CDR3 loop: CASSQAINYGYTF. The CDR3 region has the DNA TGCGCCAGCAGCCAAGCCATTAACTATGGCTACACCTTC.

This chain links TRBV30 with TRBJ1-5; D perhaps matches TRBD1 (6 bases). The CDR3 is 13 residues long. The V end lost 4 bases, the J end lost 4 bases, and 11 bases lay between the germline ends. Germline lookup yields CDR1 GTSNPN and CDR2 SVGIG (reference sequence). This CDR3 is CAWTRTANQPQHF. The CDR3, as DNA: TGTGCCTGGACCAGGACAGCTAATCAGCCCCAGCATTTT.

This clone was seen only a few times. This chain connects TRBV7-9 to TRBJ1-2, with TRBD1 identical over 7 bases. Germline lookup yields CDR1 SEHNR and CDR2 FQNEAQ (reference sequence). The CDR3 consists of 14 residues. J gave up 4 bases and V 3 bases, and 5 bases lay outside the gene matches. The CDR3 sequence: CASSLGTAFYGYTF. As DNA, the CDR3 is TGTGCCAGCAGCTTGGGGACAGCCTTCTATGGCTACACCTTC. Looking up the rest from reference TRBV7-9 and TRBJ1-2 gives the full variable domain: DTGVSQNPRHKITKRGQNVTFRCDPISEHNRLYWYRQTLGQGPEFLTYFQNEAQLEKSRLLSDRFSAERPKGSFSTLEIQRTEQGDSAMYLCASSLGTAFYGYTFGSGTRLTVV.

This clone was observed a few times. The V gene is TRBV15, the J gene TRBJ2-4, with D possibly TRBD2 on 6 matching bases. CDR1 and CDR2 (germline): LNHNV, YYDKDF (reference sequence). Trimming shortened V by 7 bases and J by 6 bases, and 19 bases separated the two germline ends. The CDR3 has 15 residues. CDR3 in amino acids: CATTLGGASGNIQYF. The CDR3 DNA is TGTGCCACCACGCTGGGGGGAGCGTCGGGAAACATTCAGTACTTC. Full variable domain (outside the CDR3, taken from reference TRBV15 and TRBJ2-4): DAMVIQNPRYQVTQFGKPVTLSCSQTLNHNVMYWYQQKSSQAPKLLFHYYDKDFNNEADTPDNFQSRRPNTSFCFLDIRSPGLGDTAMYLCATTLGGASGNIQYFGAGTRLSVL.

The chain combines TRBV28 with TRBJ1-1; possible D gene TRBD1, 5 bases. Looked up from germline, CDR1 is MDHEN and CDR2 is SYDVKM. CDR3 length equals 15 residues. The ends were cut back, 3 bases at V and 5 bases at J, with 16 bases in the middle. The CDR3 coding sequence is TGTGCCAGCAGTTTGATAGACAGTCTGGGTACTGAAGCTTTCTTT. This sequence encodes CASSLIDSLGTEAFF.

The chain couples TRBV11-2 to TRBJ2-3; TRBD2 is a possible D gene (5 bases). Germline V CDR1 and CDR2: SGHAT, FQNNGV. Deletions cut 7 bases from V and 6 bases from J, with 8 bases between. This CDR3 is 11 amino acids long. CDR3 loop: CASTPGDTQYF. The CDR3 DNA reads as TGTGCCAGCACCCCGGGGGATACGCAGTATTTT.

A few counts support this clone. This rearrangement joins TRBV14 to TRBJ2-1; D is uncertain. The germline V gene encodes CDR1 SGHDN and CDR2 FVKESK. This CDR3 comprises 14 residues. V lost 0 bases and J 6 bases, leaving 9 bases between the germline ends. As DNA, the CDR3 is TGTGCCAGCAGCCAAGAACTACCCGGCAATGAGCAGTTCTTC. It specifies CASSQELPGNEQFF.

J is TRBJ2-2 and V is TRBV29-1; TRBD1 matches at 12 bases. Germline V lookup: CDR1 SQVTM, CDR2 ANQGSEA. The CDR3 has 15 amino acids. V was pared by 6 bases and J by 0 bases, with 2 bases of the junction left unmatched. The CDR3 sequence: CSVGTGGANTGELFF. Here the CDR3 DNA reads TGCAGCGTGGGGACAGGGGGCGCGAACACCGGGGAGCTGTTTTTT.

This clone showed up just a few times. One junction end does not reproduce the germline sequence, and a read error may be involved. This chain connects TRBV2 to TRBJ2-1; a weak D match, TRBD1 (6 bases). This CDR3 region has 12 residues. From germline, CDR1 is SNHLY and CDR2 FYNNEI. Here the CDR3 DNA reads TGTGCCAGCATTGAACAGGGCCGGGAGCAGTTCTTC. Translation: CASIEQGREQFF.

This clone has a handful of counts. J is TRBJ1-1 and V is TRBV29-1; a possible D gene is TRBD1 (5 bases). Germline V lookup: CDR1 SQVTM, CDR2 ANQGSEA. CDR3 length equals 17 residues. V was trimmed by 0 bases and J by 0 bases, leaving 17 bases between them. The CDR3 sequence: CSVEDLWGRAMNTEAFF. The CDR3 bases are TGCAGCGTTGAAGATCTTTGGGGCAGGGCGATGAACACTGAAGCTTTCTTT.

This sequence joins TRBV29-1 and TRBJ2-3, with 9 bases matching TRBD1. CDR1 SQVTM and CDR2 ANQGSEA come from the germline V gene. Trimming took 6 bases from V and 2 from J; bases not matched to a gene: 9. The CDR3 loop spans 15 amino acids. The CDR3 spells CSVTGTGILTDTQYF. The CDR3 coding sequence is TGCAGCGTGACCGGGACAGGGATCCTCACAGATACGCAGTATTTT.

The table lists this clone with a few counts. In DNA form, the CDR3 reads TGCAGTGCTAGTAGTGTAGAGACCCAGTACTTC. It encodes CSASSVETQYF. The chain joins TRBV20-1 to TRBJ2-5; D gene uncertain. The germline V gene encodes CDR1 DFQATT and CDR2 SNEGSKA (reference sequence). CDR3 length: 11 residues. The V end was cut by 3 bases, the J end by 4 bases, with 6 bases between.

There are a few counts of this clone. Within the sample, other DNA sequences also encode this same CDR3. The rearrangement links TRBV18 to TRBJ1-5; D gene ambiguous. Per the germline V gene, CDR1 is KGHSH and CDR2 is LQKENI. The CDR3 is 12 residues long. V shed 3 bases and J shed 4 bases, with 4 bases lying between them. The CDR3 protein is CASSPSNQPQHF. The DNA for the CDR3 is TGTGCCAGCTCACCGAGTAATCAGCCCCAGCATTTT.